One and the same sample provided the 18 T cell receptor beta chains below, sequenced in a study of cytotoxic CD8 clonotypes in ibrutinib-treated CLL. Here immunoSEQ multiplex PCR was the method, and the copy in TCRdb shows in-frame clones only, minus some. The repertoire holds some 50,000 clones, with roughly three fifths as singletons. This material consisted of PBMCs, taken after 24 months of ibrutinib treatment. These receptors came from a human donor with chronic lymphocytic leukemia.

Ten or more counts support this clone. The chain links TRBV2 to TRBJ1-2; TRBD1 is a possible D gene (5 bases). Looked up from germline, CDR1 is SNHLY and CDR2 is FYNNEI. The V end was cut by 6 bases, the J end by 7 bases, with 30 bases between. This CDR3 spans 18 amino acids. For the CDR3, the DNA is TGTGCCAGCAGGCTGTCACTCACGCCACGAGGGGAGTCGGGTGGCTACACCTTC. Its protein is CASRLSLTPRGESGGYTF.

Comment on this clone: A far larger clone is just one base off, so this is likely a read error. The chain has TRBV4-2 and TRBJ1-5; D perhaps matches TRBD1 (6 bases). The CDR3 has 15 amino acids. Looked up from germline, CDR1 is LGHNA and CDR2 is YNFKEQ. Between the trimmed V and J ends, which lost 1 base and 6 bases, there was a span of 13 bases. CDR3 sequence reads: CASSQGGQGGQPQHF. In nucleotides, the CDR3 is TGTGCCAGCAGCCAAGGGGGGCAGGGAGGTCAGCCCCAGCATTTT.

The gene calls are TRBV18 and TRBJ2-4; D might be TRBD1 (6 bases). Per germline, CDR1 KGHSH and CDR2 LQKENI. V lost 3 bases, J lost 1 base, and 13 bases lay in between. This CDR3 is built from 16 residues. The DNA for the CDR3 is TGTGCCAGCTCACCTACAGGGATGGTGGCCAAAAACATTCAGTACTTC. Translation: CASSPTGMVAKNIQYF.

The genes are TRBV9 and TRBJ2-5; TRBD2 matches 11 bases. Germline trimming cut 2 bases from V and 0 bases from J; bases unmatched to any gene: 3. The CDR3 length is 16 residues. Germline CDR1 SGDLS, CDR2 YYNGEE. CDR3 sequence: CASSVPGLADQETQYF. The CDR3 coding sequence is TGTGCCAGCAGCGTTCCGGGACTAGCGGACCAAGAGACCCAGTACTTC.

The chain employs TRBV6-6 and TRBJ2-5, with D perhaps matching TRBD2 (6 bases). Germline loops: CDR1 MNHNY, CDR2 SVGAGI (reference sequence). CDR3 length: 15 residues. Trimming took off 2 bases at V and 7 bases at J, with 17 bases between the two ends. For the CDR3, the DNA is TGTGCCAGCAGTTACGGGGCGGGACTCAGAGGGACCCAGTACTTC. It encodes CASSYGAGLRGTQYF.

The chain joins TRBV14 to TRBJ1-4; a possible D gene is TRBD1 (5 bases). Per germline, CDR1 SGHDN and CDR2 FVKESK. The V end was cut by 4 bases, the J end by 7 bases, with 16 bases between. CDR3 size: 15 residues. CDR3 in DNA: TGTGCCAGCAGCCGGATAGGAGGGGTACCTGAAAAACTGTTTTTT. Protein product: CASSRIGGVPEKLFF. The variable domain in full, with the rest retrieved from reference TRBV14 and TRBJ1-4, is EAGVTQFPSHSVIEKGQTVTLRCDPISGHDNLYWYRRVMGKEIKFLLHFVKESKQDESGMPNNRFLAERTGGTYSTLKVQPAELEDSGVYFCASSRIGGVPEKLFFGSGTQLSVL.

The chain uses TRBV6-1 and TRBJ2-7; D is possibly TRBD1 or TRBD2 (5 bases each). The CDR3 runs 11 residues. Germline assignment: CDR1 MNHNS and CDR2 SASEGT. Trimming pared 4 bases from V and 7 bases from J, leaving 8 bases between. CDR3 in amino acids: CASSVGVEQYF. CDR3 coding DNA: TGTGCCAGCAGTGTGGGGGTAGAGCAGTACTTC.

The rearrangement links TRBV7-8 to TRBJ2-3; 13 nucleotides align to TRBD2. Losses at the gene ends were 4 bases for V and 3 bases for J; bases not matched to a gene: 13. Germline CDR1 reads SGHVS; CDR2 reads FQNEAQ. This CDR3 is 19 amino acids long. The CDR3 loop reads CASSSGTSGMFGGTDTQYF. As DNA, the CDR3 is TGTGCCAGCAGCTCCGGGACTAGCGGGATGTTTGGGGGGACAGATACGCAGTATTTT.

The J gene is TRBJ2-2, the V gene TRBV2; 8 bases fit TRBD2. V lost 4 bases and J lost 6; bases outside the gene matches: 7. This CDR3 has 15 amino acids. Looked up from germline, CDR1 is SNHLY and CDR2 is FYNNEI. CDR3 nucleotide sequence: TGTGCCAGCAGTGCCCGCGCGGGGGGCGCCGGGGAGCTGTTTTTT. It translates to CASSARAGGAGELFF. The full variable domain, rest sourced from reference TRBV2 and TRBJ2-2, is EPEVTQTPSHQVTQMGQEVILRCVPISNHLYFYWYRQILGQKVEFLVSFYNNEISEKSEIFDDQFSVERPDGSNFTLKIRSTKLEDSAMYFCASSARAGGAGELFFGEGSRLTVL.

This clone was recorded many times. The J gene is TRBJ2-3, the V gene TRBV28; no clear D. This CDR3 region has 15 residues. V gave up 3 bases and J gave up 2 bases, with 12 bases separating them. The germline CDR1 and CDR2 sequences are MDHEN and SYDVKM. The CDR3, as DNA: TGTGCCAGCAGTTTGGCAGTCCCTACCACAGATACGCAGTATTTT. Protein product: CASSLAVPTTDTQYF.

The J gene is TRBJ1-1, the V gene TRBV16; maybe TRBD1 (5 bases). The CDR3 covers 11 residues. Looked up from germline, CDR1 is KGHSY and CDR2 is FQNENV. V was trimmed by 2 bases and J by 11 bases, leaving 9 bases between them. Written as DNA, the CDR3 is TGTGCCAGCAGCCAAAGCAGGGCTGCTTTCTTT. Amino acid sequence: CASSQSRAAFF.

This clone was seen at least ten times. V usage is TRBV7-8 and J usage is TRBJ1-2, with no clear D. CDR3 size: 12 residues. V gave up 0 bases and J gave up 8 bases, with 7 bases separating them. From germline, CDR1 is SGHVS and CDR2 FQNEAQ. CDR3 nucleotide sequence: TGTGCCAGCAGCTTAGCTCTGGGCGGCTACACCTTC. It encodes CASSLALGGYTF.

This clone is deemed medium-sized. The rearrangement joins TRBV6-5 to TRBJ2-7; 7 bases match TRBD1. Germline V gene data show CDR1 as MNHEY and CDR2 as SVGAGI. This CDR3 comprises 15 residues. The V and J ends lost 5 bases and 2 bases, in that order; junction bases with no gene match: 9. The DNA of the CDR3 is TGTGCCAGCAGTCCGAGGGGGCGACGGGCCTACGAGCAGTACGTC. As protein: CASSPRGRRAYEQYV.

CDR3 DNA: TGTGCCAGCAGCTTAGGGGGGTTCCAGCCCCAGCATTTT. It codes for CASSLGGFQPQHF. V is TRBV7-9 and J is TRBJ1-5, with D perhaps TRBD1 (5 bases). CDR1 and CDR2 from the germline V gene are SEHNR and FQNEAQ (reference sequence). V lost 1 base and J 7 bases, leaving 8 bases between the germline ends. The CDR3 contains 13 residues.

Of note for this clone: Other DNA variants within this sample encode the same CDR3. This chain connects TRBV9 to TRBJ2-3; TRBD2 aligns across 13 bases. From germline, CDR1 is SGDLS and CDR2 YYNGEE. The V and J ends lost 4 bases and 0 bases, in that order; junction bases with no gene match: 8. The CDR3 runs 18 residues. The CDR3 nucleotides read TGTGCCAGCAGCTCGGGACTAGCGGGGCGTCCTAGCACAGATACGCAGTATTTT. This encodes CASSSGLAGRPSTDTQYF.

There are many counts of this clone. This rearrangement joins TRBV6-6 to TRBJ2-1; D gene unclear. Between the trimmed V and J ends, which lost 2 bases and 7 bases, there was a span of 6 bases. Per germline, CDR1 MNHNY and CDR2 SVGAGI (reference sequence). The CDR3 runs 12 residues. The CDR3 loop is CASSYVGNEQFF. CDR3 DNA sequence: TGTGCCAGCAGTTACGTGGGGAATGAGCAGTTCTTC.

This clone was observed a handful of times. The chain joins TRBV25-1 to TRBJ1-4; D is unclear. Germline-derived CDR1 and CDR2 are MGHDK and SYGVNS. V was cut by 3 bases and J by 6 bases, with 17 bases left in between. The CDR3 spans 16 residues. CDR3 DNA: TGTGCCAGCAGTGAGGAGAGGGCGCGTTTCGATGAAAAACTGTTTTTT. This sequence encodes CASSEERARFDEKLFF.

This chain uses TRBV5-1 with TRBJ2-2, with D perhaps TRBD2 (6 bases). Germline CDR1 is SGHRS and CDR2 is YFSETQ. V was cut by 4 bases and J by 6 bases, with 13 bases left in between. The CDR3 runs 14 residues. The CDR3 here is CASSPSPGAGELFF. In DNA form, the CDR3 reads TGCGCCAGCAGCCCGTCGCCGGGGGCCGGGGAGCTGTTTTTT. Full variable domain (outside the CDR3, taken from reference TRBV5-1 and TRBJ2-2): KAGVTQTPRYLIKTRGQQVTLSCSPISGHRSVSWYQQTPGQGLQFLFEYFSETQRNKGNFPGRFSGRQFSNSRSEMNVSTLELGDSALYLCASSPSPGAGELFFGEGSRLTVL.